This T cell receptor (beta chain) was documented in a study of CD8 T cells in ankylosing spondylitis. The V gene lost 4 bases and the J gene lost 6 bases, with 4 bases spanning the gap. Per germline, CDR1 ENHRY and CDR2 SYGVKD. The CDR3 covers 11 residues. This clonotype was seen at least ten times. As yet, its antigen is unknown. Findings and caveats of the study: A motif of 7 or 8 highly homologous TCR beta variants was seen as apparently characteristic of ankylosing spondylitis blood. Researchers reportedly found disease-linked clones significantly enriched in matched ankylosing spondylitis synovial fluid. Peripheral blood samples showed relatively rare disease-linked clones, and these clones were CD8+.

Using its own MiXCR run on the 5' RACE reads, TCRdb lists one record per CDR3 protein. The table lists approximately 550,000 distinct CDR3 sequences, over 9.5% of them singletons. The chain recombines TRBV10-3 with TRBJ2-1, with D uncertain. The origin of this receptor is a male donor with ankylosing spondylitis. Sequencing was performed on blood, either unsorted or a sorted T cell fraction (not recorded which). The chain's CDR3 is CAISGINEQFF. DNA of the CDR3: TGTGCCATCAGTGGTATCAATGAGCAGTTCTTC.